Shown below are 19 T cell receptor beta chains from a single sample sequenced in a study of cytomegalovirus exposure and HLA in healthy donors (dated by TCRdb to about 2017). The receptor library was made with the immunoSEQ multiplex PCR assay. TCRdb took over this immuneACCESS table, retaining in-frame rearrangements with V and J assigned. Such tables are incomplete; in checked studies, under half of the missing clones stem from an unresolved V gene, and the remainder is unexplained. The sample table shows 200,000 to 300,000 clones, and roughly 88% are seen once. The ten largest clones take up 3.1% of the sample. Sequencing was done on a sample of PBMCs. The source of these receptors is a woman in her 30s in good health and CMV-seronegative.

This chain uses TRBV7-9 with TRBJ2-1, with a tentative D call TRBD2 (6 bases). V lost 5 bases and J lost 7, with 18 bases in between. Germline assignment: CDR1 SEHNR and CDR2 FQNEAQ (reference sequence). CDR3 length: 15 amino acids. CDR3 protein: CASSTVGGIGNEQFF. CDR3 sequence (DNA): TGTGCCAGCAGCACCGTCGGGGGTATCGGGAATGAGCAGTTCTTC.

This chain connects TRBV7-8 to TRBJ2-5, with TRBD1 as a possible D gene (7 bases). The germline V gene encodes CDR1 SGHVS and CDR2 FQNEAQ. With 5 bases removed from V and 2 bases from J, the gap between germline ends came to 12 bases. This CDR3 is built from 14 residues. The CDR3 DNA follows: TGTGCCAGCAGCCACGGGGGACAGCAAGAGACCCAGTACTTC. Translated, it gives CASSHGGQQETQYF.

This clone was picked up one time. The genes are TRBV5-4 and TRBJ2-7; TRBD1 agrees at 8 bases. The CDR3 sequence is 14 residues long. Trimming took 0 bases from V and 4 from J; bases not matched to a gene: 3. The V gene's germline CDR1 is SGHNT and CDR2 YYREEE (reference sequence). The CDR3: CASSLERTGYEQYF. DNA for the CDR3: TGTGCCAGCAGCTTGGAAAGGACAGGGTACGAGCAGTACTTC.

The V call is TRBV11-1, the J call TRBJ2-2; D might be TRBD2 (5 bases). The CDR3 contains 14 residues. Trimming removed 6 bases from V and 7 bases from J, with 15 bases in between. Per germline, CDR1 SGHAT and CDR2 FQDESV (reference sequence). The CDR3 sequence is CASSRVGLGGELFF. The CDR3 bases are TGTGCCAGCAGTCGCGTCGGACTGGGCGGGGAGCTGTTTTTT.

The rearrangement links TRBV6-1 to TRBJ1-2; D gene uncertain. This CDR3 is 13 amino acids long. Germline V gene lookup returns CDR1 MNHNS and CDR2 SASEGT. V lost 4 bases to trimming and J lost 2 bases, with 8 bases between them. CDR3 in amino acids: CASSARENYGYTF. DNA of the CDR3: TGTGCCAGCAGTGCCCGCGAAAACTATGGCTACACCTTC.

This CDR3 reads CASSQAGVSYNEQFF. CDR3 coding DNA: TGTGCCAGCAGCCAAGCGGGAGTCTCCTACAATGAGCAGTTCTTC. This sequence joins TRBV6-5 and TRBJ2-1; 8 positions match TRBD2. The CDR3 extends over 15 amino acids. Germline values: CDR1 MNHEY, CDR2 SVGAGI. After removal of 6 bases from V and 0 bases from J, the junction contained 4 bases not matched to a gene.

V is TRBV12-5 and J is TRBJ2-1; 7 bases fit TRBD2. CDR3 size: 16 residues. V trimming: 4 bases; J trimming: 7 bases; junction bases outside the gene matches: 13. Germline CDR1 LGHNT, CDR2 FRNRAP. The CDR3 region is CASGSPWIGTTNEQFF. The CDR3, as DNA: TGTGCTAGTGGTTCACCATGGATCGGGACTACGAATGAGCAGTTCTTC.

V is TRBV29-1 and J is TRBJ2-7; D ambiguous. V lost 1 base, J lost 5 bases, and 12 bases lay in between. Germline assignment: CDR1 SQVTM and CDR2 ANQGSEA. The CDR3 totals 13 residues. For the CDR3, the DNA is TGCAGCGTTGAAGCGGCCCAGGTGGACGAGCAGTACTTC. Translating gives CSVEAAQVDEQYF.

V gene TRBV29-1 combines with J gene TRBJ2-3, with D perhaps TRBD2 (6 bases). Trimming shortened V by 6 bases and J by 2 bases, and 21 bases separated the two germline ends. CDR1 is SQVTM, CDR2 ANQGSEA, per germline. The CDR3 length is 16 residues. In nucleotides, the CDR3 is TGCAGCGTGGAGGGACCTCGAATATCATACACAGATACGCAGTATTTT. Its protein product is CSVEGPRISYTDTQYF.

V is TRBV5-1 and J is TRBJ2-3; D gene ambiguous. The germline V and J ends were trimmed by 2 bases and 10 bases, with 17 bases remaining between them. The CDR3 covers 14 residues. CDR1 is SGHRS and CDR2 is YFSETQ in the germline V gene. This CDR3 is CASSFSSVGVAQYF. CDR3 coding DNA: TGCGCCAGCAGCTTTTCGTCGGTTGGGGTAGCGCAGTATTTT.

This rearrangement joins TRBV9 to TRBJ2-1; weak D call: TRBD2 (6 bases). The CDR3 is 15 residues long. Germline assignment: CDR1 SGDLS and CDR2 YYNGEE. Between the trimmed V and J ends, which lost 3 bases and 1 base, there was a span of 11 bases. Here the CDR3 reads CASSALAESYNEQFF. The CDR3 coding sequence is TGTGCCAGCAGCGCCTTAGCGGAATCCTACAATGAGCAGTTCTTC.

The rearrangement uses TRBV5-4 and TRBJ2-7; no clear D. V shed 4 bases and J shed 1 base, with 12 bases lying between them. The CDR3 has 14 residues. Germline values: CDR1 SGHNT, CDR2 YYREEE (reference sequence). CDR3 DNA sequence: TGTGCCAGCAGCCGATTAGGGATTTCCTACGAGCAGTACTTC. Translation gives CASSRLGISYEQYF.

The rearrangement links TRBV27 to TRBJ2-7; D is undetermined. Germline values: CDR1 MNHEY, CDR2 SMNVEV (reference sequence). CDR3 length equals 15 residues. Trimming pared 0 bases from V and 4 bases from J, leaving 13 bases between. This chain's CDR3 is CASSLSSHAFYEQYF. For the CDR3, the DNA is TGTGCCAGCAGTTTATCAAGTCATGCCTTTTACGAGCAGTACTTC.

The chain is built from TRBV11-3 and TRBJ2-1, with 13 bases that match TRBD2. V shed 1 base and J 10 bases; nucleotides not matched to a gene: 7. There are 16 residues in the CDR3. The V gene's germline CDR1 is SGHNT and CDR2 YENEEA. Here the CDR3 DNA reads TGTGCCAGCAGCTTAGTACTAGCGGGAGGGCCTGGGGAGCAGTTCTTC. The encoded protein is CASSLVLAGGPGEQFF.

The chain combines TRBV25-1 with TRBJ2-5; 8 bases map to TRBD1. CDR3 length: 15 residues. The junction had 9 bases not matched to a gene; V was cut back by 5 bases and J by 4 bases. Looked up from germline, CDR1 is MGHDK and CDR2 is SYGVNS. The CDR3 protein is CASSKTGAAGETQYF. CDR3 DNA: TGTGCCAGCAGTAAGACAGGGGCCGCGGGAGAGACCCAGTACTTC.

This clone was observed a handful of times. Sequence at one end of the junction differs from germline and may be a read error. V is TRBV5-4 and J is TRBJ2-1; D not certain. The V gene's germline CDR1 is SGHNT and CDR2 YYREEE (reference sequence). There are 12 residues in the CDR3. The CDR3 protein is CASSLGSGSAVF. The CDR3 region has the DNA TGTGCCAGCAGCTTAGGATCCGGGTCCGCCGTCTTC.

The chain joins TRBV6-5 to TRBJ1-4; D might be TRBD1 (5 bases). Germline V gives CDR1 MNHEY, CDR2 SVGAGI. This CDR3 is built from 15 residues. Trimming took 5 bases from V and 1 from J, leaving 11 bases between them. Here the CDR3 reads CASSGWDGTNEKLFF. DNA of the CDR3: TGTGCCAGCAGTGGATGGGACGGAACTAATGAAAAACTGTTTTTT.

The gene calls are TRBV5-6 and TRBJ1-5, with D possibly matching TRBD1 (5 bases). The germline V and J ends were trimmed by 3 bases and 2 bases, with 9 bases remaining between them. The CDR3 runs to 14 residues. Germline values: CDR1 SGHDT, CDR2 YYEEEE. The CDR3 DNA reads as TGTGCCAGCAGCTACGGACACGGCAATCAGCCCCAGCATTTT. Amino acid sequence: CASSYGHGNQPQHF.

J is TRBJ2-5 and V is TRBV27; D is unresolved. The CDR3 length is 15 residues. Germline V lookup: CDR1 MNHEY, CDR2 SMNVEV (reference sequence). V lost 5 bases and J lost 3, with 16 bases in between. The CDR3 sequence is CASSPLSGWKETQYF. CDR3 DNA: TGTGCCAGCAGTCCCCTATCGGGTTGGAAAGAGACCCAGTACTTC.